The T cell receptor beta chain under discussion was sequenced for a study of blood T cell repertoires in COVID-19. Sequencing was performed with immunoSEQ multiplex PCR; in TCRdb, only in-frame clones are kept and a portion is missing. This sample carries roughly 200,000 clones, approximately 82% of them seen once, and the ten largest clones take approximately 8.6%. The CDR3 sequence is 14 residues long. Trimming shortened V by 0 bases and J by 5 bases, and 10 bases separated the two germline ends. In germline, CDR1 is MNHEY, CDR2 SVGAGI. This chain links TRBV6-5 with TRBJ2-5; TRBD2 is a possible D gene (5 bases). The sequence was obtained from a man in his forties with active or convalescent COVID-19. The material sequenced was peripheral blood. CDR3: CASSYSPSGETQYF. For the CDR3, the DNA is TGTGCCAGCAGTTACTCGCCCTCGGGGGAGACCCAGTACTTC.